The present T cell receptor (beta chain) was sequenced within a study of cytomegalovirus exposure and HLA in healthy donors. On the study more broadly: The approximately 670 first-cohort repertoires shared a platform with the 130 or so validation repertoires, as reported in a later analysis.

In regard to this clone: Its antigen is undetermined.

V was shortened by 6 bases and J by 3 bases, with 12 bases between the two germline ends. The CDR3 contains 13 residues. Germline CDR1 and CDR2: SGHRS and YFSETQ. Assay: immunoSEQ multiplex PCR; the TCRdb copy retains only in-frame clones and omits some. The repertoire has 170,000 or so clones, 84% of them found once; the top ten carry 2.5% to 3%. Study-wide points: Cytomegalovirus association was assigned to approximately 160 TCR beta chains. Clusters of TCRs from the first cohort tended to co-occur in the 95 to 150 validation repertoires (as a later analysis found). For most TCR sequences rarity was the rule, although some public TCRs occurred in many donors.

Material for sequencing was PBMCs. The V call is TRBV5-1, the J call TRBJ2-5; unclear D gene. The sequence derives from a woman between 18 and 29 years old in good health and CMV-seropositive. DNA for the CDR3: TGCGCCAGCAACCCACTAACCGAAGAGACCCAGTACTTC. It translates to CASNPLTEETQYF.